This T cell receptor beta chain derives from a study of T cell responses to AZD1222 COVID-19 vaccine. Findings of the study overall: Reportedly, close to half of spike-specific TCRs are directed against unmutated variant regions. Spike-wide coverage was observed for vaccine-associated CD4 TCRs, with dominant responses at 160-218 and 743-854. Repertoires were collected only later (after the peak T cell response had occurred). Donors in the cohort were predominantly white British and more often female, and clonal diversity was possibly underestimated.

Of note for this clone: Its specificity is not known.

The trim removed 4 bases at V and 3 bases at J, leaving 7 bases unmatched. The CDR3 is made up of 15 amino acids. The V gene's germline CDR1 is SGHKS and CDR2 YYEKEE (reference sequence). Libraries were prepared by immunoSEQ multiplex PCR; TCRdb keeps only in-frame clonotypes and omits some of them. Among about 130,000 clones listed, 87% were seen once. Source: peripheral blood, taken on day 0 of AZD1222 vaccination. This TCR derives from an adult in good health. The rearrangement uses TRBV5-5 and TRBJ2-7, with 10 bases aligning to TRBD1. The CDR3 nucleotides read TGTGCCAGCAGCCTCGGAGGACAGGGGGGCTACGAGCAGTACTTC. As protein: CASSLGGQGGYEQYF. The complete variable domain, with remaining parts taken from reference TRBV5-5 and TRBJ2-7, reads DAGVTQSPTHLIKTRGQQVTLRCSPISGHKSVSWYQQVLGQGPQFIFQYYEKEERGRGNFPDRFSARQFPNYSSELNVNALLLGDSALYLCASSLGGQGGYEQYFGPGTRLTVT.